This TCR beta chain was found in a study of blood T cell repertoires in COVID-19. Study-wide background: COVID-19 samples from acute and convalescent phases originated in the United States, Italy and Spain. Nucleic acid was either cDNA or gDNA, and it came from T cells, B-cell-depleted T cells, or PBMCs.

Germline CDR1 SGDLS, CDR2 YYNGEE. The CDR3 loop spans 16 amino acids. V shed 0 bases, J shed 1 base, and the junction held 3 bases outside the gene matches. This table comes from immunoSEQ multiplex PCR, and its TCRdb copy is limited to in-frame clones, with some not included. The repertoire holds a few hundred thousand clones, with 87% as singletons. This sequence joins TRBV9 and TRBJ2-1, with TRBD2 matching 8 bases. Material: peripheral blood. The clonotype comes from a man aged 18 to 29 with active or convalescent COVID-19. CDR3 in DNA: TGTGCCAGCAGCGTAGTTTCTAGCGGGTCCTACAATGAGCAGTTCTTC. As protein: CASSVVSSGSYNEQFF.